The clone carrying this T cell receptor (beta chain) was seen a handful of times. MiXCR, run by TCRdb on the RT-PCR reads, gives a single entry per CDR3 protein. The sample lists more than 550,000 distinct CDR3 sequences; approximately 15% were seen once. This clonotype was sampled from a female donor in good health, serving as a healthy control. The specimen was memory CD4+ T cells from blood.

This CDR3 is CASSVEGTGEETQYF. CDR3 DNA sequence: TGTGCCAGCAGCGTAGAGGGGACAGGGGAAGAGACCCAGTACTTC. The V call is TRBV9, the J call TRBJ2-5, with TRBD1 matching 10 bases. V lost 0 bases, J lost 3 bases, and 2 bases stayed unmatched. This CDR3 region has 15 residues. CDR1 is SGDLS, CDR2 YYNGEE, per germline.